These T cell receptor beta chains were read from a single sample in a study of blood T cells in healthy people across ages. One entry per CDR3 protein, called by TCRdb with MiXCR from the 5' RACE reads. The data contain about 1.4 million distinct CDR3 sequences, roughly 60% of them singletons. Sequencing input: blood. These receptors were collected from a man aged 18 to 30 in good health. The CDR3 runs from the conserved cysteine through the conserved F or W. A D gene is named only where the DNA matches it firmly. A row's size may be missing; if present it is once, few, many or a size class.

j_call v_call cdr3_length clone_size d_call cdr3_aa cdr3_nt
TRBJ2-2 TRBV21-1 17 - - CASKGEKREKYTGELFF TGTGCCAGCAAGGGGGAGAAGCGGGAGAAGTACACCGGGGAGCTGTTTTTT
TRBJ1-5 TRBV5-4 15 - - CASSYGGRNPQPQHF TGTGCCAGCAGCTACGGGGGCCGCAACCCTCAGCCCCAGCATTTT
TRBJ2-1 TRBV5-1 13 once - CTSSEDRNNEQFF TGCACCAGCAGCGAGGACAGAAACAATGAGCAGTTCTTC
TRBJ2-2 TRBV2 15 - - CASRVNHANTGELFF TGTGCCAGCAGAGTAAACCACGCGAACACCGGGGAGCTGTTTTTT
TRBJ2-7 TRBV4-1 16 once - CASSQQDVMIRYEQYF TGCGCCAGCAGCCAACAAGATGTGATGATTCGGTACGAGCAGTACTTC
TRBJ2-2 TRBV4-2 17 - TRBD2 CASSQDQSSGSYGELFF TGTGCCAGCAGCCAAGATCAGTCTAGCGGGAGTTACGGGGAGCTGTTTTTT
TRBJ2-6 TRBV20-1 18 - - CSARAEQPLISGANVLTF TGCAGTGCTAGAGCGGAACAGCCTCTCATATCTGGGGCCAACGTCCTGACTTTC
TRBJ2-4 TRBV12-3/TRBV12-4 16 - - CASSFSTAIAKNIQYF TGTGCCAGCAGTTTTTCAACAGCTATAGCCAAAAACATTCAGTACTTC
TRBJ2-1 TRBV2 16 - TRBD2 CASSVLTSGRAGEQFF TGTGCCAGCAGTGTACTTACTAGCGGGAGGGCCGGTGAGCAGTTCTTC
TRBJ1-2 TRBV11-2 15 few - CASSLEAPGLYGYTF TGTGCCAGCAGCTTAGAGGCGCCAGGGCTTTACGGCTACACCTTC
TRBJ2-1 TRBV7-9 13 few TRBD2 CASRGGPNNEQFF TGTGCCAGCCGGGGGGGCCCGAACAATGAGCAGTTCTTC
TRBJ2-3 TRBV5-1 15 - - CASSAINGRTDTQYF TGCGCCAGCAGCGCGATCAATGGGCGCACAGATACGCAGTATTTT
TRBJ2-1 TRBV6-2/TRBV6-3 14 - - CASRGISIFNEQFF TGCGCCAGCAGAGGTATCAGTATCTTCAATGAGCAGTTCTTC
TRBJ2-7 TRBV10-3 13 - - CAITPGLGYEQYF TGTGCCATCACCCCGGGACTGGGCTACGAGCAGTACTTC
TRBJ2-7 TRBV28 11 - - CASSLDDEQYF TGTGCCAGCAGTTTAGATGACGAGCAGTACTTC